This T cell receptor (beta chain) was observed in a study of blood T cell repertoires in COVID-19. The overall study: The United States, Italy and Spain were the sources of the acute and convalescent COVID-19 samples.

One Seattle source followed patients from active infection through their disease course. Profiling relied on immunoSEQ multiplex PCR, and the TCRdb table lists in-frame clones only, not all of them. This sample has fewer than 700,000 clones, with roughly 89% found just once. Germline V gene sequence: CDR1 ENHRY, CDR2 SYGVKD. The CDR3 runs 16 residues. J lost 5 bases, V lost 6 bases, and 8 bases had no gene match. The clonotype comes from a woman between 50 and 59 years old with COVID-19, enrolled during active disease. V usage is TRBV10-3 and J usage is TRBJ2-2; 11 bases align to TRBD1. The sequencing input was peripheral blood. CDR3 bases: TGTGCCATCAGACATTCGGGACAGGGGGAAACCGGGGAGCTGTTTTTT. Amino acid sequence: CAIRHSGQGETGELFF.